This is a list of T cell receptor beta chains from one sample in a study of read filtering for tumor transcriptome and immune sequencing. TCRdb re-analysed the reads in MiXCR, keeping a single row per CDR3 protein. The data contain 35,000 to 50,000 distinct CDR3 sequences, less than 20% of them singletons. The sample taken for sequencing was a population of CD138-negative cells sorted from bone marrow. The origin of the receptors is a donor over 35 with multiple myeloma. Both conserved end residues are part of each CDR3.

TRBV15 CVTSRVRDQPQHF
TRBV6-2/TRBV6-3 CASSYARLEQFF
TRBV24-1 CATSGTTHTGELFF
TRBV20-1 CSARVWTGESGNTIYF
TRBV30 CAWSHKEAGGSYNEQFF
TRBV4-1 CAGSPNYGLAGGPEQYF
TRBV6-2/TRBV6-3 CASRQLTGIGQETQYF
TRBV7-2 CASCLEAGDNSPLHF
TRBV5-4 CASSLGTSGPSYEQYF
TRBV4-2 CASSPYTGGPGELFF
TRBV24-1 CATSWTGGNEQFF
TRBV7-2 CASSLEPRKAKNIQYF
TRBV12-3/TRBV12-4 CASSFQKTQYF
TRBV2 CASSGDGLYGYTF
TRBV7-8 CASSLGGGTSGRTDTQYF
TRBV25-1 CASSESLAESTDTQYF
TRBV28 CASSLRGESSYEQYF
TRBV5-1 CASSLVSGTSGEDQETQYF
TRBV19 CASSIGNSGMGEQFF
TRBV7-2 CASSRDRGMDTQYF
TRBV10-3 CAITSEVSGYTF
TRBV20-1 CSAQAGSGVGETQYF
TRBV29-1 CSVKVGEAFF
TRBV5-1 CASRPTLAGGFHEQFF
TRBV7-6 CASSTGLAGNNEQFF
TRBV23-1 CASSLTSGTNAGELFF
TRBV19 CASSATSGSWSEQFF
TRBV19 CASSKGTGAGEKLFF
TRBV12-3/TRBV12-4 CASSLWGENTEAFF
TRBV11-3 CASSLASGRVDEQFF
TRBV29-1 CSGRTSGSSYEQYF
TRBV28 CASSLTETQYF
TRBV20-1 CSASDRMGGTDTQYF
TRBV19 CASSLPGQGTGELFF
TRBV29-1 CSVESEGSHEAFF
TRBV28 CASSVTGTGAWNEQFF
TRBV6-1 CASSPQRGSRDYEQYF
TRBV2 CASRFDRVAFF
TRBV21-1 CASSAREGYNEQFF